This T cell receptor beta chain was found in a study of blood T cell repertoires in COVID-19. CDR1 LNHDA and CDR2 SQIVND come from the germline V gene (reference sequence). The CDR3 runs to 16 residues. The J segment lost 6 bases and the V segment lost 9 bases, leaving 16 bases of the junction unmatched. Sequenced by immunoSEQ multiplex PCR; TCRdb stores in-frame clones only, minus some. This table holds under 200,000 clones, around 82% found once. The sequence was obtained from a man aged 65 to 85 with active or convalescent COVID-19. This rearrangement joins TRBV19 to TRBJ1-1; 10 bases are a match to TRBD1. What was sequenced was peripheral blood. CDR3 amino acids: CASSIADRGLISEAFF. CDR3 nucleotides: TGTGCCAGCTCAATCGCCGACAGGGGGCTTATCTCTGAAGCTTTCTTT. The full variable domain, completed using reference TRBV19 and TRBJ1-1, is DGGITQSPKYLFRKEGQNVTLSCEQNLNHDAMYWYRQDPGQGLRLIYYSQIVNDFQKGDIAEGYSVSREKKESFPLTVTSAQKNPTAFYLCASSIADRGLISEAFFGQGTRLTVV.